These 28 T cell receptor beta chains were all obtained from the same sample, sequenced in a study of T cells in Graves' hyperthyroidism and ophthalmopathy. TCR beta CDR3 region amplification was performed from RNA transcripts. Researchers ran a first-round RT-PCR on the TCR CDR3 using the HTBI primer set. Each CDR3 protein is one row after TCRdb ran MiXCR on the multiplex PCR reads. The sample holds almost 500,000 distinct CDR3 sequences, about 22% seen once. The sample was blood. The source is a woman in her 70s with Graves' ophthalmopathy.

Here the CDR3 DNA reads TGTGCCAGCAGCGAGGGAGTGGGGAGGACCGGGGAGCTGTTTTTT. Translation: CASSEGVGRTGELFF. The gene calls are TRBV9 and TRBJ2-2; TRBD2 is a possible D gene (6 bases). The CDR3 has 15 amino acids. Trimming removed 3 bases from V and 5 bases from J, with 14 bases in between. CDR1 and CDR2 (germline): SGDLS, YYNGEE. Full variable domain (remainder filled in from reference TRBV9 and TRBJ2-2): DSGVTQTPKHLITATGQRVTLRCSPRSGDLSVYWYQQSLDQGLQFLIQYYNGEERAKGNILERFSAQQFPDLHSELNLSSLELGDSALYFCASSEGVGRTGELFFGEGSRLTVL.

V usage is TRBV6-1 and J usage is TRBJ1-4, with D perhaps TRBD1 (5 bases). The V end lost 5 bases, the J end lost 4 bases, and 17 bases lay between the germline ends. CDR1 MNHNS and CDR2 SASEGT come from the germline V gene. The CDR3 loop spans 16 amino acids. As DNA, the CDR3 is TGTGCCAGCAGTCGGATAGGGCGACAGAGTAATGAAAAACTGTTTTTT. It specifies CASSRIGRQSNEKLFF.

The rearrangement uses TRBV4-1 and TRBJ2-7, with a weak D call TRBD1 (5 bases). Trimming cost V 4 bases and J 5 bases, with 15 bases left between them. The CDR3 is 14 residues long. Germline values: CDR1 MGHRA, CDR2 YSYEKL. The CDR3 protein is CASSPQPKDNEQYF. CDR3 coding DNA: TGCGCCAGCAGCCCGCAACCTAAGGACAACGAGCAGTACTTC.

V is TRBV5-1 and J is TRBJ2-3; D is undetermined. Germline-derived CDR1 and CDR2 are SGHRS and YFSETQ. Trimming removed 3 bases at V and 0 bases at J, with 11 bases between. The CDR3 length is 15 residues. This CDR3 reads CASSSNTISTDTQYF. In DNA form, the CDR3 reads TGCGCCAGCAGCTCGAACACAATTAGCACAGATACGCAGTATTTT.

The chain uses TRBV2 and TRBJ2-1; maybe TRBD2 (7 bases). V lost 8 bases and J 1 base, leaving 21 bases between the germline ends. The length of the CDR3 is 17 residues. Germline lookup yields CDR1 SNHLY and CDR2 FYNNEI. The CDR3, as DNA: TGTGCCAGCGTGGGGGGGGGGGGCGGGAGTTCCTACAATGAGCAGTTCTTC. This gives the protein CASVGGGGGSSYNEQFF.

In this sample, this clonotype turned up once. The chain links TRBV7-3 to TRBJ1-4; D uncertain. The CDR3 covers 14 residues. Germline values: CDR1 SGHTA, CDR2 FQGTGA. The V and J ends lost 4 bases and 3 bases respectively, with 9 bases between them. The CDR3 nucleotides are TGTGCCAGCAGCTCCGGACTACCTAATGAAAAACTGTTTTTT. This encodes CASSSGLPNEKLFF.

This chain links TRBV7-9 with TRBJ1-3, with 7 nucleotides matching TRBD1. The V and J ends lost 5 bases and 0 bases, in that order; junction bases with no gene match: 13. Germline loops: CDR1 SEHNR, CDR2 FQNEAQ (reference sequence). This CDR3 is 18 amino acids long. The CDR3 coding sequence is TGTGCCAGCAGCCCGGCCGTCCGACAGGGCTACTCTGGAAACACCATATATTTT. Protein: CASSPAVRQGYSGNTIYF.

This clonotype was picked up a small number of times. This rearrangement joins TRBV14 to TRBJ1-5, with D possibly TRBD1 on 6 matching bases. V was pared by 6 bases and J by 9 bases, with 12 bases between. Germline assignment: CDR1 SGHDN and CDR2 FVKESK. The CDR3 is made up of 12 amino acids. The CDR3 is CASSFTGLPQHF. The CDR3 nucleotides read TGTGCCAGCAGTTTTACAGGGTTGCCCCAGCATTTT.

This clonotype was picked up many times. This rearrangement joins TRBV6-1 to TRBJ1-2, with D perhaps TRBD1 (5 bases). Trimming stripped 6 bases from V and 7 bases from J, with 15 bases between. The germline gives CDR1 MNHNS, CDR2 SASEGT. This CDR3 comprises 13 residues. The CDR3 DNA is TGTGCCAGCAGAGGTACCCGGGGGGTTGGCTACACCTTC. This encodes CASRGTRGVGYTF.

The chain uses TRBV10-1 and TRBJ1-2; 11 bases align to TRBD1. The J segment lost 5 bases and the V segment lost 6 bases, leaving 11 bases of the junction unmatched. CDR1 is WNHNN and CDR2 is SYGVQD in the germline V gene (reference sequence). The CDR3 totals 16 residues. In DNA form, the CDR3 reads TGCGCCAGCAGCGGACAGGGGGCCCCACCACCTTATGGCTACACCTTC. Encoded protein: CASSGQGAPPPYGYTF.

This clonotype has ten or more counts. The rearrangement links TRBV6-1 to TRBJ2-7, with 11 positions matching TRBD2. The junction had 5 bases not matched to a gene; V was cut back by 6 bases and J by 1 base. The CDR3 length is 15 residues. Germline V gene data show CDR1 as MNHNS and CDR2 as SASEGT. The CDR3 reads CASSRTSGSSYEQYF. The DNA for the CDR3 is TGTGCCAGCAGCCGCACTAGCGGGAGTTCCTACGAGCAGTACTTC.

The sample holds a few counts of this clonotype. V and J are TRBV25-1 and TRBJ1-1; D is ambiguous. Germline V gives CDR1 MGHDK, CDR2 SYGVNS. The CDR3 is made up of 13 amino acids. The V and J ends lost 7 bases and 10 bases respectively, with 19 bases between them. As DNA, the CDR3 is TGTGCCAGCATACGGAGCGGGAGCGTTAGAGCTTTCTTT. Protein product: CASIRSGSVRAFF.

The chain couples TRBV20-1 to TRBJ2-5, with D hard to call. Germline V gene sequence: CDR1 DFQATT, CDR2 SNEGSKA (reference sequence). The V and J ends lost 2 bases and 1 base respectively, with 11 bases between them. The CDR3 has 14 amino acids. Here the CDR3 reads CSARKRDGQETQYF. As DNA, the CDR3 is TGCAGTGCTAGAAAAAGAGATGGCCAAGAGACCCAGTACTTC.

The chain employs TRBV6-1 and TRBJ1-5; D call uncertain. Per germline, CDR1 MNHNS and CDR2 SASEGT. Trimming cost V 8 bases and J 2 bases, with 10 bases left between them. There are 13 residues in the CDR3. The DNA of the CDR3 is TGTGCCAGCGGCTCCTGGGGCAATCAGCCCCAGCATTTT. Translation gives CASGSWGNQPQHF.

In DNA form, the CDR3 reads TGTGCCAGCTCACCACAGAGGGACAGGGGTTACGAGCAGTACTTC. This gives the protein CASSPQRDRGYEQYF. The J gene is TRBJ2-7, the V gene TRBV18, with TRBD1 identical over 10 bases. The CDR3 is 15 amino acids. Germline CDR1 is KGHSH and CDR2 is LQKENI. V trimming: 1 base; J trimming: 4 bases; junction bases outside the gene matches: 4.

This chain uses TRBV3-1 with TRBJ2-5; 12 nucleotides match TRBD2. Per the germline V gene, CDR1 is LGHDT and CDR2 is YNNKEL (reference sequence). This CDR3 comprises 15 residues. The junction had 6 bases not matched to a gene; V was cut back by 4 bases and J by 6 bases. CDR3: CASSPETSGSKTQYF. CDR3 nucleotides: TGTGCCAGCAGCCCCGAGACTAGCGGGAGTAAGACCCAGTACTTC.

The V gene is TRBV28, the J gene TRBJ2-7, with D maybe TRBD1 (5 bases). Germline V gene data show CDR1 as MDHEN and CDR2 as SYDVKM. The CDR3 is 15 amino acids. Between the trimmed V and J ends, which lost 3 bases and 3 bases, there was a span of 15 bases. CDR3 DNA: TGTGCCAGCAGTTTTAAAACAGGTGGTTACTACGAGCAGTACTTC. This encodes CASSFKTGGYYEQYF.

This clonotype occurred a few times. The CDR3 region is CSAETDRFAKLFF. CDR3 DNA: TGCAGTGCTGAGACGGACCGATTTGCAAAACTGTTTTTT. The rearrangement links TRBV20-1 to TRBJ1-4; D gene ambiguous. CDR1 is DFQATT and CDR2 is SNEGSKA in the germline V gene (reference sequence). The CDR3 is 13 amino acids. The V and J ends lost 5 bases and 10 bases respectively, with 17 bases between them.

The chain employs TRBV30 and TRBJ2-3, with TRBD2 matching over 7 bases. CDR3 length: 15 residues. Trimming cost V 4 bases and J 2 bases; bases outside gene matches: 9. CDR1 and CDR2 (germline): GTSNPN, SVGIG (reference sequence). The DNA of the CDR3 is TGTGCCTGGACCACCGGGACTATACTCACAGATACGCAGTATTTT. This sequence encodes CAWTTGTILTDTQYF.

This clonotype has at least ten counts. The chain employs TRBV27 and TRBJ1-1; maybe TRBD1 (5 bases). This CDR3 contains 15 residues. Per the germline V gene, CDR1 is MNHEY and CDR2 is SMNVEV (reference sequence). Trimming took off 7 bases at V and 4 bases at J, with 19 bases between the two ends. CDR3 loop: CASKDDGGRGTEAFF. In nucleotides, the CDR3 is TGTGCCAGCAAGGATGATGGGGGAAGGGGCACTGAAGCTTTCTTT.

The genes are TRBV11-3 and TRBJ2-2; 10 bases match TRBD2. The junction had 2 bases not matched to a gene; V was cut back by 4 bases and J by 0 bases. The CDR3 extends over 16 amino acids. The germline gives CDR1 SGHNT, CDR2 YENEEA. CDR3 amino acids: CASSSSGSTNTGELFF. The CDR3 bases are TGTGCCAGCAGCTCTAGCGGGAGTACGAACACCGGGGAGCTGTTTTTT.

This clonotype was detected many times. The rearrangement uses TRBV12-3 or TRBV12-4 and TRBJ2-4, with D unclear. V was cut by 8 bases and J by 4 bases, with 15 bases left in between. The CDR3 covers 14 residues. DNA for the CDR3: TGTGCCAGCTCGAAAGGATTAGATAAAAACATTCAGTACTTC. Its translation: CASSKGLDKNIQYF.

This clonotype was counted only a few times. The chain links TRBV5-1 to TRBJ2-3; a possible D gene is TRBD1 (5 bases). This CDR3 is built from 15 residues. Trimming took off 0 bases at V and 5 bases at J, with 13 bases between the two ends. In germline, CDR1 is SGHRS, CDR2 YFSETQ. The CDR3 DNA follows: TGCGCCAGCAGCTTGGTTCCTGGGGCAAAAGATACGCAGTATTTT. Encoded protein: CASSLVPGAKDTQYF.

A note on this clonotype: The junction does not match germline at one end; this may be a read error. The V and J genes are TRBV12-3 or TRBV12-4 and TRBJ2-5, with D possibly called TRBD1 or TRBD2 (5 bases each). The CDR3 totals 13 residues. The CDR3 loop is CASSRGPEEAQYF. The DNA for the CDR3 is TGTGCCAGCAGCCGGGGACCGGAAGAGGCCCAGTACTTC.

The chain carries TRBV4-3 and TRBJ1-1, with a possible D match to TRBD1 (5 bases). This CDR3 is 15 amino acids long. Deletions cut 0 bases from V and 0 bases from J, with 8 bases between. Germline lookup yields CDR1 LGHNA and CDR2 YSLEER. In DNA, the CDR3 is TGCGCCAGCAGCCAAGACCTGACAGTGAACACTGAAGCTTTCTTT. Its translation: CASSQDLTVNTEAFF.

This clonotype was found a few times. The CDR3 here is CASSYRGKIGNTIYF. DNA for the CDR3: TGTGCCAGCAGTTACAGGGGGAAAATTGGAAACACCATATATTTT. The chain recombines TRBV6-5 with TRBJ1-3, with TRBD1 as a possible D gene (6 bases). This CDR3 comprises 15 residues. The germline V gene encodes CDR1 MNHEY and CDR2 SVGAGI. The V and J ends lost 2 bases and 3 bases respectively, with 11 bases between them.

The V call is TRBV5-1, the J call TRBJ2-2; D is perhaps TRBD1 (5 bases). The CDR3 contains 15 residues. From germline, CDR1 is SGHRS and CDR2 YFSETQ. V shed 2 bases and J shed 2 bases, with 10 bases lying between them. CDR3 residues: CASSLGAENTGELFF. The CDR3 bases are TGCGCCAGCAGCTTAGGGGCGGAAAACACCGGGGAGCTGTTTTTT.

This sequence joins TRBV5-5 and TRBJ1-2, with D possibly TRBD1 on 6 matching bases. The CDR3 runs 13 residues. V lost 2 bases to trimming and J lost 8 bases, with 13 bases between them. The germline V gene has CDR1 SGHKS and CDR2 YYEKEE (reference sequence). CDR3 amino acids: CASSFRGGEGYTF. Written as DNA, the CDR3 is TGTGCCAGCAGCTTCAGAGGGGGAGAAGGCTACACCTTC.